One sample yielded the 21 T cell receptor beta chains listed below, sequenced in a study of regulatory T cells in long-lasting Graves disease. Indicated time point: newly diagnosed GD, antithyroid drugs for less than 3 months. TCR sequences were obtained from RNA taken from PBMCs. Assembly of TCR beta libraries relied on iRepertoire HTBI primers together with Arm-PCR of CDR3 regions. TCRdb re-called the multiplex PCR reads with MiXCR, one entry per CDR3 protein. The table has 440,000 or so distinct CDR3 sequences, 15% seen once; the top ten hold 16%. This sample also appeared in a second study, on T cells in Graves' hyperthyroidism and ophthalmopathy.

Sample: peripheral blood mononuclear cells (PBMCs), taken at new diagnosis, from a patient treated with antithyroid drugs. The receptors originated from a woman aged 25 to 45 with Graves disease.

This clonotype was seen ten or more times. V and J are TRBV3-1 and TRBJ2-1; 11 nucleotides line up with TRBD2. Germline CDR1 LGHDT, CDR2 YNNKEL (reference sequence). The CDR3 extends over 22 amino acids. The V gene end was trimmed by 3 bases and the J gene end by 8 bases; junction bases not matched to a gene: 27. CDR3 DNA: TGTGCCAGCAGCCACTTCGTTGGCCGAAGTTCTGGATGGGTAGCGGGAGGGCATGAGCAGTTCTTC. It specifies CASSHFVGRSSGWVAGGHEQFF.

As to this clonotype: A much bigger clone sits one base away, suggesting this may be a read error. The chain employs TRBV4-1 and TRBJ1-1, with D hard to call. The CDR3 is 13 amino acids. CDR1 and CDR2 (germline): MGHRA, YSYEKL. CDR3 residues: CASSQEFGTGAFF. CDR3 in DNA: TGCGCCAGCAGCCAAGAATTCGGCACTGGAGCTTTCTTT.

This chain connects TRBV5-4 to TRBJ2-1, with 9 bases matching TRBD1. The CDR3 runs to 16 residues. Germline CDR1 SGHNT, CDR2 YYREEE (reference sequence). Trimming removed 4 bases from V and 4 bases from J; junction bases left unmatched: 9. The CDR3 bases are TGTGCCAGCAGCCGGCCGGGACAGGGATCGTACAATGAGCAGTTCTTC. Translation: CASSRPGQGSYNEQFF.

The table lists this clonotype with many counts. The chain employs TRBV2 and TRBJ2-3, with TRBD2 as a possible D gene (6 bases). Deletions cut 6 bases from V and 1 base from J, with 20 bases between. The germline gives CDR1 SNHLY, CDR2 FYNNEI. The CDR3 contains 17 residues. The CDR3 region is CASREGLRDLGTDTQYF. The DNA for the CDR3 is TGTGCCAGCAGGGAGGGGTTGAGGGACCTCGGCACAGATACGCAGTATTTT. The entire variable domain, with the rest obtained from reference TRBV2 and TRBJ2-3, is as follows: EPEVTQTPSHQVTQMGQEVILRCVPISNHLYFYWYRQILGQKVEFLVSFYNNEISEKSEIFDDQFSVERPDGSNFTLKIRSTKLEDSAMYFCASREGLRDLGTDTQYFGPGTRLTVL.

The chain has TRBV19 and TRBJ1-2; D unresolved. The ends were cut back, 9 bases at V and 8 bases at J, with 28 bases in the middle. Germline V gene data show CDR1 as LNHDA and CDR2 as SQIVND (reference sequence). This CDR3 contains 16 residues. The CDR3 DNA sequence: TGTGCCAGCAGTTTGTGGAGCCTGAATGGACGCTCCGGCTACACCTTC. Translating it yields CASSLWSLNGRSGYTF.

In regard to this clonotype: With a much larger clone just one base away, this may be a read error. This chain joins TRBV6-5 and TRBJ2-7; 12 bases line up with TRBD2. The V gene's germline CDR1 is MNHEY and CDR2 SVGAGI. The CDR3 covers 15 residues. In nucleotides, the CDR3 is TGTGCCAGCAGTTACTCGACTAGCGGGAGCTACGGGCAGTACTTC. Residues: CASSYSTSGSYGQYF.

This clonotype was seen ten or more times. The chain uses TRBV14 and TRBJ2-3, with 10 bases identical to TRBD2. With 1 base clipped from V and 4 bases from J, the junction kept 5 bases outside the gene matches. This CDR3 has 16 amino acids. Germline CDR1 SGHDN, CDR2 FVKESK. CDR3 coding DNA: TGTGCCAGCAGCCAAGGTAGCGGGAGGATGTCAGATACGCAGTATTTT. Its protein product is CASSQGSGRMSDTQYF.

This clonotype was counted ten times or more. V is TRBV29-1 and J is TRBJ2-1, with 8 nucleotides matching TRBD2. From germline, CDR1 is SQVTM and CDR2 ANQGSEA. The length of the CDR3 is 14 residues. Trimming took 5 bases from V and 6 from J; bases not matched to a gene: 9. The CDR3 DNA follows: TGCAGCGTTCCCCCCCGGGAGGGAGGCAATGAGCAGTTCTTC. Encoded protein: CSVPPREGGNEQFF.

CDR3 nucleotide sequence: TGTGCCGGGAGTGCGGGGGTGAACACTGAAGCTTTCTTT. Amino acid sequence: CAGSAGVNTEAFF. This chain joins TRBV28 and TRBJ1-1; D perhaps matches TRBD1 (5 bases). The ends were cut back, 11 bases at V and 0 bases at J, with 13 bases in the middle. CDR3 length: 13 residues. CDR1 and CDR2 from the germline V gene are MDHEN and SYDVKM. Looking up the rest from reference TRBV28 and TRBJ1-1 gives the full variable domain: DVKVTQSSRYLVKRTGEKVFLECVQDMDHENMFWYRQDPGLGLRLIYFSYDVKMKEKGDIPEGYSVSREKKERFSLILESASTNQTSMYLCAGSAGVNTEAFFGQGTRLTVV.

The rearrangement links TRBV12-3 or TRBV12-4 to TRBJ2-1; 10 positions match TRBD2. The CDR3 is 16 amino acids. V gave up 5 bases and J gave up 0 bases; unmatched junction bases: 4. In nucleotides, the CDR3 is TGTGCCAGCAGTGACAGCGGGAGGGCCTCCTACAATGAGCAGTTCTTC. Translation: CASSDSGRASYNEQFF.

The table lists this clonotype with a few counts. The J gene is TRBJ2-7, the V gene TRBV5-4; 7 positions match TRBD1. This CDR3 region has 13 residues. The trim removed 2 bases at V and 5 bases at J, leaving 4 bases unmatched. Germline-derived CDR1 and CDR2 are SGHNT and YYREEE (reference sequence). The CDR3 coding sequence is TGTGCCAGCAGCTTACAGGGGATGGACGAGCAGTACTTC. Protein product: CASSLQGMDEQYF.

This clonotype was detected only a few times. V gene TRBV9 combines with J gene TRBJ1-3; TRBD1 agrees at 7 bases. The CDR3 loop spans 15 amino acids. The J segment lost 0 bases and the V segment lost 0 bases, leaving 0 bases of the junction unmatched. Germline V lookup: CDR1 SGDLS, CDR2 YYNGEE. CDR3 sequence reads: CASSVGDSSGNTIYF. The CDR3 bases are TGTGCCAGCAGCGTAGGGGACAGCTCTGGAAACACCATATATTTT.

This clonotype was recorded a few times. For the CDR3, the DNA is TGTGCCAGCTCACCACCTTCTTCCGGGGAGCTGTTTTTT. Translated, it gives CASSPPSSGELFF. This rearrangement joins TRBV18 to TRBJ2-2; D not certain. The V and J ends lost 0 bases and 6 bases respectively, with 5 bases between them. The CDR3 totals 13 residues. In germline, CDR1 is KGHSH, CDR2 LQKENI. Combining the CDR3 with reference TRBV18 and TRBJ2-2 gives the whole variable domain NAGVMQNPRHLVRRRGQEARLRCSPMKGHSHVYWYRQLPEEGLKFMVYLQKENIIDESGMPKERFSAEFPKEGPSILRIQQVVRGDSAAYFCASSPPSSGELFFGEGSRLTVL.

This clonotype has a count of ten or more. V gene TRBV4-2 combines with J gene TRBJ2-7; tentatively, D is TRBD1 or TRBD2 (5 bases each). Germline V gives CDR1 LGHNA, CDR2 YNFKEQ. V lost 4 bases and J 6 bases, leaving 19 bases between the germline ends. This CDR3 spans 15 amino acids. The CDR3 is CASSPEEGHATEQYF. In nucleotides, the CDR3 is TGTGCCAGCAGCCCGGAGGAAGGACACGCTACCGAGCAGTACTTC.

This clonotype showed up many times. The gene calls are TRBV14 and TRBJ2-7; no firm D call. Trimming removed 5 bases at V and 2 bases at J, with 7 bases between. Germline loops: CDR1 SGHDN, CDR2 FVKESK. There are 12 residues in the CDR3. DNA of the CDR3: TGTGCCAGCAGCACCGCTGCCTACGAGCAGTACTTC. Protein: CASSTAAYEQYF. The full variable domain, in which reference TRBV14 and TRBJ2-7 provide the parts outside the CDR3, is EAGVTQFPSHSVIEKGQTVTLRCDPISGHDNLYWYRRVMGKEIKFLLHFVKESKQDESGMPNNRFLAERTGGTYSTLKVQPAELEDSGVYFCASSTAAYEQYFGPGTRLTVT.

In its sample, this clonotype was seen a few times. In nucleotides, the CDR3 is TGTGCCACCAGTGAAGACGGTAGCACAGATACGCAGTATTTT. The encoded protein is CATSEDGSTDTQYF. This chain joins TRBV24-1 and TRBJ2-3; no firm D call. The CDR3 consists of 14 residues. Per the germline V gene, CDR1 is KGHDR and CDR2 is SFDVKD. Between the trimmed V and J ends, which lost 4 bases and 0 bases, there was a span of 7 bases.

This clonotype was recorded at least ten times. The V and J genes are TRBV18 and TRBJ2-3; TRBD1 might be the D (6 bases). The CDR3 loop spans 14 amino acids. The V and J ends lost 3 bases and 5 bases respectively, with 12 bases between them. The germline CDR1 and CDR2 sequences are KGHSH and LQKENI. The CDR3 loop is CASSPTTRGDTQYF. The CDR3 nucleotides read TGTGCCAGCTCACCCACCACCAGGGGAGATACGCAGTATTTT.

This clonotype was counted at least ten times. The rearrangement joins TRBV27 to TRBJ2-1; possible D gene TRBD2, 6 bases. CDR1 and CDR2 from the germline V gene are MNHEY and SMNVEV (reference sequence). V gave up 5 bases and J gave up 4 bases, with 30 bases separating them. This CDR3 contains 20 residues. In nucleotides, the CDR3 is TGTGCCAGCAGTCCCGGGGGACGGTTCACCTTAAGGCCTAATTACAATGAGCAGTTCTTC. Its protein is CASSPGGRFTLRPNYNEQFF.

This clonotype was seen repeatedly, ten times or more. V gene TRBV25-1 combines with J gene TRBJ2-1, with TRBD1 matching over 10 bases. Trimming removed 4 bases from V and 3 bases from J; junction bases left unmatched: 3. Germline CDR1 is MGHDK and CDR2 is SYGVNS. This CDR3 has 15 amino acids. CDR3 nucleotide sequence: TGTGCCAGCAGTGGGGGACAGGGGAACTACAATGAGCAGTTCTTC. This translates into CASSGGQGNYNEQFF.

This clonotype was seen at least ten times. The DNA of the CDR3 is TGTGCCAGCAGCCCTCACAGGGGGCGGGCTACTGAAGCTTTCTTT. Translation gives CASSPHRGRATEAFF. J is TRBJ1-1 and V is TRBV7-8; 9 positions agree with TRBD1. The CDR3 is 15 amino acids. Germline V CDR1 and CDR2: SGHVS, FQNEAQ. V lost 5 bases to trimming and J lost 5 bases; unmatched junction nucleotides: 9.

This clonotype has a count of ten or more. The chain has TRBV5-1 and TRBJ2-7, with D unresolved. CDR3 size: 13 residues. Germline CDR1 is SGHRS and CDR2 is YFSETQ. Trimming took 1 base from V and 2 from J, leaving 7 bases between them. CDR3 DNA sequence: TGCGCCAGCAGCTTGAGGACGCCCTACGAGCAGTACTTC. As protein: CASSLRTPYEQYF.